These T cell receptor beta chains were read from a single sample in a study of blood T cell repertoires in COVID-19. TCRdb's table, derived via immunoSEQ multiplex PCR, lists solely in-frame clones and lacks some. The table has some 100,000 clones, 75% to 85% seen once. The specimen was peripheral blood. Every receptor here comes from a human donor in a cohort sampled during active COVID-19. CDR3s include the opening cysteine and the closing phenylalanine or tryptophan. The D gene is left open where the match is weak. Rows give clone size only sometimes, using once, few, many, or a class for an expanded clone.

TRBJ1-5 | . | TRBV6-2/TRBV6-3 | . | CASSYSGAPQPQHF | TGTGCCAGCAGTTACTCGGGCGCCCCACAGCCCCAGCATTTT
TRBJ1-1 | . | TRBV3-1/TRBV3-2 | TRBD1 | CASSHTDRANTEAFF | TGTGCCAGCAGCCACACGGACAGGGCGAACACTGAAGCTTTCTTT
TRBJ1-6 | . | TRBV5-1 | . | CASSAGAAGDDDNSPLHF | TGCGCCAGCAGCGCGGGAGCAGCAGGGGACGACGATAATTCACCCCTCCACTTT
TRBJ2-5 | . | TRBV7-9 | TRBD2 | CASNQQSGAGETQYF | TGTGCCAGCAACCAGCAAAGCGGGGCAGGGGAGACCCAGTACTTC
TRBJ1-1 | . | TRBV5-1 | . | CASNGYGNTEAFF | TGCGCCAGCAACGGGTACGGGAACACTGAAGCTTTCTTT
TRBJ2-7 | . | TRBV29-1 | . | CSVEQVNSYEQYF | TGCAGCGTTGAACAGGTTAACTCCTACGAGCAGTACTTC
TRBJ1-4 | . | TRBV12-5 | . | CASGLVQGRGEKLFF | TGTGCTAGTGGTTTGGTTCAGGGGAGGGGAGAAAAACTGTTTTTT
TRBJ2-5 | . | TRBV14 | . | CASSRQQETQYF | TGTGCCAGCAGCCGGCAGCAAGAGACCCAGTACTTC
TRBJ1-3 | . | TRBV7-9 | . | CASSPGAIGNTIYF | TGTGCCAGCAGCCCCGGAGCAATAGGAAACACCATATATTTT
TRBJ1-1 | . | TRBV11-1 | TRBD1 | CASSLPGGKEAFF | TGTGCCAGCAGCTTACCAGGGGGGAAGGAAGCTTTCTTT
TRBJ2-1 | . | TRBV29-1 | TRBD1 | CSVGGQGNEQFF | TGCAGCGTTGGGGGACAGGGCAATGAGCAGTTCTTC
TRBJ2-3 | . | TRBV9 | . | CASSLGGHTDTQYF | TGTGCCAGCAGCCTGGGGGGGCACACAGATACGCAGTATTTT
TRBJ2-5 | . | TRBV18 | TRBD2 | CASSPIRSGRTQETQYF | TGTGCCAGCTCACCTATAAGGAGCGGGAGAACCCAAGAGACCCAGTACTTC
TRBJ1-1 | . | TRBV7-2 | . | CASSLALQGYTEAFF | TGTGCCAGCAGCTTAGCGCTGCAGGGATACACTGAAGCTTTCTTT
TRBJ2-3 | . | TRBV28 | TRBD2 | CASSFGGGKDTQYF | TGTGCCAGCAGTTTTGGGGGGGGTAAAGATACGCAGTATTTT
TRBJ2-5 | . | TRBV12-5 | . | CASGLLVLETQYF | TGTGCTAGTGGTTTACTGGTCCTGGAGACCCAGTACTTC
TRBJ1-2 | . | TRBV7-8 | TRBD1 | CASSLAGGTGGRIRYGYTF | TGTGCCAGCAGCTTAGCGGGGGGGACAGGGGGCCGAATACGCTATGGCTACACCTTC
TRBJ2-7 | . | TRBV19 | TRBD1 | CASSKGTGGYEQYF | TGTGCCAGTAGTAAAGGGACAGGTGGGTACGAGCAGTACTTC
TRBJ1-6 | . | TRBV5-1 | TRBD1 | CASSLDNRGNSPLHF | TGCGCCAGCAGCTTGGATAACAGGGGTAATTCACCCCTCCACTTT
TRBJ2-1 | . | TRBV6-5 | . | CASSPRHPQQFF | TGTGCCAGCAGTCCGAGACATCCTCAACAGTTCTTC
TRBJ1-1 | . | TRBV12-5 | . | CASGLNQGNTEAFF | TGTGCTAGTGGTTTGAACCAGGGGAACACTGAAGCTTTCTTT
TRBJ1-1 | . | TRBV21-1 | . | CASSKKLGRVNTEAFF | TGTGCCAGCAGCAAAAAGTTAGGGCGGGTGAACACTGAAGCTTTCTTT
TRBJ2-1 | once | TRBV6-5 | TRBD2 | CASRGLVGYNEQFF | TGTGCCAGCAGAGGACTAGTGGGTTACAATGAGCAGTTCTTC
TRBJ2-5 | . | TRBV5-4 | TRBD1 | CASSLGQGRETQYF | TGTGCCAGCAGCTTGGGACAGGGAAGAGAGACCCAGTACTTC
TRBJ1-2 | . | TRBV28 | . | CASSPQQINYGYTF | TGTGCCAGCAGTCCCCAACAGATTAACTATGGCTACACCTTC
TRBJ2-2 | . | TRBV10-2 | TRBD2 | CASTGGDLTGELFF | TGCGCCAGCACGGGGGGGGATCTCACCGGGGAGCTGTTTTTT
TRBJ2-7 | . | TRBV7-2 | . | CASSLAAGRGLYEQYF | TGTGCCAGCAGCTTAGCGGCGGGGCGTGGGCTATACGAGCAGTACTTC
TRBJ1-2 | . | TRBV7-9 | TRBD1 | CASSPGQDSNGYTF | TGTGCCAGCAGCCCCGGACAGGACTCCAATGGCTACACCTTC
TRBJ1-5 | . | TRBV24-1 | . | CATSEAGTNQPQHF | TGTGCCACCAGTGAGGCGGGTACCAATCAGCCCCAGCATTTT
TRBJ2-7 | . | TRBV18 | . | CASSPGRGPGDEQYF | TGTGCCAGCTCACCTGGGAGAGGTCCAGGCGACGAGCAGTACTTC
TRBJ2-2 | . | TRBV9 | . | CASSKGHQNTGELFF | TGTGCCAGCAGCAAGGGACACCAGAACACCGGGGAGCTGTTTTTT
TRBJ2-1 | . | TRBV2 | TRBD2 | CASKSGGVNNEQFF | TGTGCCAGCAAGAGCGGGGGGGTCAACAATGAGCAGTTCTTC
TRBJ2-6 | . | TRBV28 | . | CASTMSDSGANVLTF | TGTGCCAGCACCATGAGCGACTCTGGGGCCAACGTCCTGACTTTC
TRBJ1-3 | . | TRBV5-5 | . | CASSFGGSSGNTIYF | TGTGCCAGCAGCTTTGGGGGGAGCTCTGGAAACACCATATATTTT
TRBJ2-3 | . | TRBV7-9 | TRBD2 | CASSPRWSGGASDTQYF | TGTGCCAGCAGCCCCAGGTGGAGCGGGGGGGCGTCAGATACGCAGTATTTT
TRBJ2-5 | . | TRBV9 | TRBD2 | CASSVGGAGGQETQYF | TGTGCCAGCAGCGTTGGTGGGGCGGGGGGCCAAGAGACCCAGTACTTC
TRBJ1-5 | few | TRBV7-2 | TRBD1 | CASSSGQAQPQHF | TGTGCCAGCAGCAGCGGACAGGCCCAGCCCCAGCATTTT
TRBJ2-3 | . | TRBV29-1 | TRBD2 | CSVDFGGGAPDTQYF | TGCAGCGTTGATTTTGGCGGGGGGGCCCCAGATACGCAGTATTTT
TRBJ1-3 | . | TRBV30 | . | CAWSVSTGNTIYF | TGTGCCTGGAGTGTCAGTACCGGAAACACCATATATTTT
TRBJ1-6 | . | TRBV28 | TRBD1 | CASSSGTGGAGTPLHF | TGTGCCAGCAGCTCCGGGACAGGGGGCGCGGGGACACCCCTCCACTTT
TRBJ1-6 | . | TRBV25-1 | TRBD1 | CASRADRDNSPLHF | TGTGCCAGCAGGGCAGACAGGGACAATTCACCCCTCCACTTT
TRBJ1-4 | . | TRBV6-6 | . | CASSLHPVGATNEKLFF | TGTGCCAGCAGTCTCCACCCCGTGGGAGCAACTAATGAAAAACTGTTTTTT
TRBJ2-7 | . | TRBV5-5 | TRBD2 | CASSPNSSGQRREQYF | TGTGCCAGCAGCCCAAACTCTAGCGGCCAGAGGAGGGAGCAGTACTTC
TRBJ1-3 | . | TRBV28 | . | CASSLWTSSGNTIYF | TGTGCCAGCAGTTTATGGACAAGCTCTGGAAACACCATATATTTT
TRBJ1-1 | . | TRBV6-1 | . | CASSDPDSLRTEAFF | TGTGCCAGCAGTGACCCCGACAGCCTGAGGACTGAAGCTTTCTTT
TRBJ2-1 | many | TRBV5-4 | TRBD1 | CASSPGTGSSYNEQFF | TGTGCCAGCAGCCCCGGGACAGGTAGTTCCTACAATGAGCAGTTCTTC